This T cell receptor beta chain appears in the sequencing data of a study of T cells expressing NK-cell markers. Study in general: Seven of the eight sequenced donors were classified as HCMV-seropositive, and one was classified as seronegative.

Overall study results and limits: The share of CD8+ T cells held by dominant NKG2C+ clonotypes was 1.0-7.0% in several donors. Where several donors were concerned, these clonotypes also led the CD3+CD56-NKG2C+ fraction.

As regards this clonotype: Antigen: not known.

A 5'RACE template switching approach incorporating UMIs was used to make TCR beta cDNA. TCRdb re-analyzed the 5' RACE reads; it lists each CDR3 protein once, without DNA. The sample data list some 410,000 distinct CDR3 sequences. This CDR3 is built from 17 residues. CDR1 DFQATT and CDR2 SNEGSKA come from the germline V gene (reference sequence). The rearrangement uses TRBV20-1 and TRBJ2-4; TCRdb gives TRBD2 as the D gene, but with no DNA this cannot be confirmed. The sample was blood T cells: a sorted CD56 or NKG2C T cell subset, CD4+ or CD8+ T cells, or bulk PBMC T cells (not recorded which). The receptor was isolated from a woman between 18 and 70 years old in good health. CDR3: CSARTAEGFLAKNIQYF.